This TCR beta chain is drawn from a study of blood T cell repertoires in COVID-19. The wider study: Whether acute or convalescent, the COVID-19 samples came from the United States, Italy and Spain. From T cells, B-cell-depleted T cells, or PBMCs came the material, which was cDNA or gDNA.

CDR3 length: 18 residues. As originally analysed: Counts of nucleated cells, estimated from reference gene primer amplification, were obtained. The protocol was immunoSEQ multiplex PCR, while the TCRdb copy is restricted to in-frame clones and leaves out a portion. That table is the source of V, J and clone size, and D and trimming were worked out from the DNA. Of some 200,000 clones detected, 92% appear once; the ten largest clones hold about 1.3%. The J gene is TRBJ1-1, the V gene TRBV21-1; TRBD1 is taken as the D call from the table, unchecked against the DNA. TRBV21-1 is a documented pseudogene. What was sequenced was peripheral blood. The source is a man younger than 40 with acute or convalescent COVID-19. The CDR3 region is CASSKLGTGDTLNTEAFF. In DNA form, the CDR3 reads TGTGCCAGCAGCAAACTAGGGACAGGCGATACCTTGAACACTGAAGCTTTCTTT.